This TCR beta chain appears in the sequencing data of a study of CD8 T cells in ankylosing spondylitis. Preparation of TCR beta libraries was done by quantitative 5'-RACE with molecular barcodes. TCRdb reprocessed the 5' RACE reads with MiXCR, giving one entry per CDR3 protein. The table records 200,000 to 300,000 distinct CDR3 sequences, 8% to 9.5% of them present only once. In this sample, this clonotype turned up many times. Antigen specificity is unknown. Study-level findings and limits: There was reportedly significant enrichment of clones that were disease-linked in matched ankylosing spondylitis synovial fluid.

The receptor comes from a male donor with ankylosing spondylitis or in good health (not recorded which). Material: blood, either unsorted or a sorted T cell fraction (not recorded which).

Written as DNA, the CDR3 is TGTGCCAGCAGATCTGGGACTAGCGGTTGGCAAGATACGCAGTATTTT. Its protein is CASRSGTSGWQDTQYF. The J gene is TRBJ2-3, the V gene TRBV7-2; 11 positions match TRBD2. Unmatched junction bases numbered 10, after V lost 6 bases and J lost 5 bases. CDR1 is SGHTA, CDR2 FQGNSA, per germline. The CDR3 contains 16 residues.